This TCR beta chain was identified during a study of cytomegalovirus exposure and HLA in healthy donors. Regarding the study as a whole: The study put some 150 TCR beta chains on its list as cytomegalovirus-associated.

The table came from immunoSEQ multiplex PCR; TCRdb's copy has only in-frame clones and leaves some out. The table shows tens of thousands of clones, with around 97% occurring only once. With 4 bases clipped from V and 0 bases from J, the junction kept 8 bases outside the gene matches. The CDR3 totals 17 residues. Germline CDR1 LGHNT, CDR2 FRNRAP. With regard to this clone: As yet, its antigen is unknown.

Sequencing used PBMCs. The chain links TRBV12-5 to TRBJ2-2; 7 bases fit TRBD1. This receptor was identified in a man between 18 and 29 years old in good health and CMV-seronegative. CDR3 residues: CASGSTGTVANTGELFF. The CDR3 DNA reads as TGTGCTAGTGGTTCGACCGGGACAGTCGCGAACACCGGGGAGCTGTTTTTT.